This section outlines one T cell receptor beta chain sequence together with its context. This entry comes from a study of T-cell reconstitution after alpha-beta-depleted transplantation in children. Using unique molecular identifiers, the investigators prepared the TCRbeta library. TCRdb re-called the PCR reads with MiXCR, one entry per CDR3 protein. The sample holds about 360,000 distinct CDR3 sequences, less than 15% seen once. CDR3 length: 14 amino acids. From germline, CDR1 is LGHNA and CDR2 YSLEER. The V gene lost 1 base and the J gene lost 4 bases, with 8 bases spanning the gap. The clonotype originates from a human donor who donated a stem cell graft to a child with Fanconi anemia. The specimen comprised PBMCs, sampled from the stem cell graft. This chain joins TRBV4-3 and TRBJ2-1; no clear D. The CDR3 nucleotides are TGCGCCAGCAGCCAAGCAGCCGGGTACAATGAGCAGTTCTTC. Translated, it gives CASSQAAGYNEQFF.